The text below deals with one T cell receptor beta chain. Its antigen is unidentified. The data derive from a study of CD8+ T cells in alopecia areata. Study background: Percent affected scalp area, the SALT score, rated treated patients' severity. General study findings and limits: Both scalp clonality and the expanded CD8+ clones among the top 100 showed a significant decrease with tofacitinib.

Documented treatment: oral pan-JAK inhibitor, 5-10 mg twice daily. A FACSAria was used to sort CD4+ and CD8+ T cells. These cells came from PBMCs. Germline CDR1 is SQVTM and CDR2 is ANQGSEA. Trimming cost V 4 bases and J 5 bases, with 17 bases left between them. The CDR3 spans 14 residues. Extraction of RNA preceded its reverse transcription into cDNA, which served as the sequencing template. Using immunoSEQ multiplex PCR, the repertoire was profiled, and TCRdb retains in-frame clones only, with some absent. The profile shows more than 95,000 clones, 61% of them singletons. The chain recombines TRBV29-1 with TRBJ2-5; weak D call: TRBD1 (6 bases). This TCR was sampled from a human donor with alopecia areata. Sample: CD4+ T cells sorted from blood, taken at week 4, from a patient treated with tofacitinib. The CDR3 DNA sequence: TGCAGCGTTGTTACAGGGTCCATCCAGGAGACCCAGTACTTC. Its protein product is CSVVTGSIQETQYF.